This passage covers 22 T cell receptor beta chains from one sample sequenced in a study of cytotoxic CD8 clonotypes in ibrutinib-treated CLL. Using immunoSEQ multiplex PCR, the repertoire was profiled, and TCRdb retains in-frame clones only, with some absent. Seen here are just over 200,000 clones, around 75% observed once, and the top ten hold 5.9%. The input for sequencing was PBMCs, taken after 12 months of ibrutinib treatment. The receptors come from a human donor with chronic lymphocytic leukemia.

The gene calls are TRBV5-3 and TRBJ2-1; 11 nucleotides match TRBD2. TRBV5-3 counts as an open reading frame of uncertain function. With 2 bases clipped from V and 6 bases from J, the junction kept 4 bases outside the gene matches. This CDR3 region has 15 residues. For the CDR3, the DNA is TGTGCCAGAAGCTTCCTTAGCGGGAGGGGCAATGAGCAGTTCTTC. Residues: CARSFLSGRGNEQFF.

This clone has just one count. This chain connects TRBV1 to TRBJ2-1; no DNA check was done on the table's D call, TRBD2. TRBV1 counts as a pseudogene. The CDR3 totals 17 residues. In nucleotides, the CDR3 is TGCACCAGCAGCCAAGATGGACCCGGGGGGACTTACAATGAGCAGTTCTTC. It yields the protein CTSSQDGPGGTYNEQFF.

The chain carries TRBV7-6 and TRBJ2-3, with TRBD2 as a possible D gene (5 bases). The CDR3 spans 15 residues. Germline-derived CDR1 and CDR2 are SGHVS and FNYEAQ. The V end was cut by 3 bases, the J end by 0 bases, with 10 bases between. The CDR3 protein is CASSLRASSTDTQYF. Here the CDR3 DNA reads TGTGCCAGCAGCTTGAGGGCCTCTAGCACAGATACGCAGTATTTT.

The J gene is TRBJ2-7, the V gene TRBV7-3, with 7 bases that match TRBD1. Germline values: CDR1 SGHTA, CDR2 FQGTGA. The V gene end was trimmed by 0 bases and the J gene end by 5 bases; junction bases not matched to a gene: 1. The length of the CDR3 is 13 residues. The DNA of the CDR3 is TGTGCCAGCAGCTTAACAGGGGGCAACGAGCAGTACTTC. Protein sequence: CASSLTGGNEQYF.

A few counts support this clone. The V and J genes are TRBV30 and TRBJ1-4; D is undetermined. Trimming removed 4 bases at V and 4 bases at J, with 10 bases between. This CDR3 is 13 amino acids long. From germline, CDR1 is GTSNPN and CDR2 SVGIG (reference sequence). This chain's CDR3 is CAWNLGDNEKLFF. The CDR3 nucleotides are TGTGCCTGGAATCTCGGTGATAATGAAAAACTGTTTTTT.

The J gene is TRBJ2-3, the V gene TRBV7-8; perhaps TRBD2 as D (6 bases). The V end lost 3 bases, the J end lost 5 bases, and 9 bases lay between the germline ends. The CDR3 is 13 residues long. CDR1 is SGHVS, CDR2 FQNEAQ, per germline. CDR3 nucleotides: TGTGCCAGCAGCTTGGGACTCGGAGATACGCAGTATTTT. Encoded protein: CASSLGLGDTQYF.

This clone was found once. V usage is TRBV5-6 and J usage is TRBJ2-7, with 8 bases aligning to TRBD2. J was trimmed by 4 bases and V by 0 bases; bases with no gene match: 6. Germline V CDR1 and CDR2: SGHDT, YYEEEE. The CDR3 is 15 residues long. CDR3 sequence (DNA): TGTGCCAGCAGCTTGGGCCTAGCGGGTGAGTACGAGCAGTACTTC. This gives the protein CASSLGLAGEYEQYF.

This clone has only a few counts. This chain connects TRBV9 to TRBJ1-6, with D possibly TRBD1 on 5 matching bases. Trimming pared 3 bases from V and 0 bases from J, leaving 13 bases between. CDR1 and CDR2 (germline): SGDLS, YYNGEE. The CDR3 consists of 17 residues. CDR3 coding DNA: TGTGCCAGCAGCGGCCGGGACGGAGGCTCCTATAATTCACCCCTCCACTTT. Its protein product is CASSGRDGGSYNSPLHF.

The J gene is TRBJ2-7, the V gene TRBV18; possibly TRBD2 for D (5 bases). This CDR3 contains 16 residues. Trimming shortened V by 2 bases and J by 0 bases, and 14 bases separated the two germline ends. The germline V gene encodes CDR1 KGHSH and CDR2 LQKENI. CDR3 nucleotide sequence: TGTGCCAGCTCACCAATGGAATTAGGGAGCTCCTACGAGCAGTACTTC. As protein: CASSPMELGSSYEQYF.

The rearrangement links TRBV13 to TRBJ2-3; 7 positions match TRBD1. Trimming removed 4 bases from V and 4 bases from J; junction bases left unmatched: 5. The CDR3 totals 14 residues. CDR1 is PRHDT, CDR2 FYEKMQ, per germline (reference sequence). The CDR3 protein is CASSSRGYADTQYF. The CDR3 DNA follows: TGTGCCAGCAGCTCCAGGGGGTACGCAGATACGCAGTATTTT.

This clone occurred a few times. CDR3 amino acids: CASSLAGRNSPLHF. The DNA for the CDR3 is TGTGCCAGCAGCTTAGCAGGAAGAAATTCACCCCTCCACTTT. V gene TRBV7-8 combines with J gene TRBJ1-6; D remains unclear. V gave up 0 bases and J gave up 7 bases, with 7 bases separating them. Germline-derived CDR1 and CDR2 are SGHVS and FQNEAQ. This CDR3 is 14 amino acids long. Variable domain in full (rest from reference TRBV7-8 and TRBJ1-6): GAGVSQSPRYKVAKRGQDVALRCDPISGHVSLFWYQQALGQGPEFLTYFQNEAQLDKSGLPSDRFFAERPEGSVSTLKIQRTQQEDSAVYLCASSLAGRNSPLHFGNGTRLTVT.

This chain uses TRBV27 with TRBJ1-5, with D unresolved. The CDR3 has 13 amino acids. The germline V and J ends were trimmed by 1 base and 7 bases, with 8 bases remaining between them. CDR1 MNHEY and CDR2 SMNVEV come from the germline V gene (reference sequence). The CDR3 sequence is CASSLLGLQPQHF. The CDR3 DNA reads TGTGCCAGCAGTTTATTAGGATTGCAGCCCCAGCATTTT.

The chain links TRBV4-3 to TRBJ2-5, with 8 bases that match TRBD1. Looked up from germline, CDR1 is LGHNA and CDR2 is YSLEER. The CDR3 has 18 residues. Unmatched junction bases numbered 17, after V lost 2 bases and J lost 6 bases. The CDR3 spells CASSQTPKQGDWEKTQYF. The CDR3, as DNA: TGCGCCAGCAGCCAAACGCCAAAACAGGGGGATTGGGAAAAGACCCAGTACTTC.

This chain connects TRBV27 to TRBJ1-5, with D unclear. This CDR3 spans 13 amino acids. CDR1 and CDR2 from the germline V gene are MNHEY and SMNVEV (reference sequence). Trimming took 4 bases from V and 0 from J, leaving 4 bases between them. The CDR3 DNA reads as TGTGCCAGCAGTTGGGGTAGCAATCAGCCCCAGCATTTT. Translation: CASSWGSNQPQHF.

This CDR3 is CASSFSRPGQGLDYGYTF. CDR3 nucleotide sequence: TGTGCCAGCAGCTTCTCGCGGCCGGGACAGGGGCTTGACTATGGCTACACCTTC. The rearrangement links TRBV7-2 to TRBJ1-2, with TRBD1 identical over 10 bases. With 3 bases clipped from V and 3 bases from J, the junction kept 13 bases outside the gene matches. The CDR3 sequence is 18 residues long. CDR1 and CDR2 from the germline V gene are SGHTA and FQGNSA.

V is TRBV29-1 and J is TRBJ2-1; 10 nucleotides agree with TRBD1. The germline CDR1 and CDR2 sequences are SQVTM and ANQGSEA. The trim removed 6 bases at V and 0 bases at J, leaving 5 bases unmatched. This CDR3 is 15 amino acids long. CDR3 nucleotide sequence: TGCAGCGTCAGGGACAGGGGAAGCTCCTACAATGAGCAGTTCTTC. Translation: CSVRDRGSSYNEQFF.

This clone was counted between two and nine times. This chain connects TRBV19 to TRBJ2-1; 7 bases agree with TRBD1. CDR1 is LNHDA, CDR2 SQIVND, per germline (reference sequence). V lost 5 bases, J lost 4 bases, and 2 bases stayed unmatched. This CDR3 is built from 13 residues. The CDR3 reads CASSSQGYNEQFF. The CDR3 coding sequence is TGTGCCAGTAGTTCACAGGGGTACAATGAGCAGTTCTTC.

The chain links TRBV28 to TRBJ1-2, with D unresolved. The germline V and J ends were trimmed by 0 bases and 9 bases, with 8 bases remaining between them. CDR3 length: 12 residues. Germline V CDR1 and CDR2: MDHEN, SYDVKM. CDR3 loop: CASSLWGFRYTF. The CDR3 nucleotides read TGTGCCAGCAGTTTATGGGGGTTCCGCTACACCTTC.

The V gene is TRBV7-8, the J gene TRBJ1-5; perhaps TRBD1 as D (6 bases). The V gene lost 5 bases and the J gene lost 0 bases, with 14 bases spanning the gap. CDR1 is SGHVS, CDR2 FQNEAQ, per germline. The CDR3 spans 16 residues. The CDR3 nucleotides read TGTGCCAGCAGCCCCGGGGGCTACGATAGCAATCAGCCCCAGCATTTT. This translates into CASSPGGYDSNQPQHF.

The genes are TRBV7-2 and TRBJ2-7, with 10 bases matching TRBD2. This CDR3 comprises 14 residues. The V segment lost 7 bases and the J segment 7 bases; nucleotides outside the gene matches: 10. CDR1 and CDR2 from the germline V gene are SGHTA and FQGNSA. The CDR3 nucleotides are TGTGCCAGCACCGGGACTAGCGCAGGGTGGGAGCAGTACTTC. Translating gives CASTGTSAGWEQYF. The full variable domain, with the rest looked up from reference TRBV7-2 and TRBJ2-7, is GAGVSQSPSNKVTEKGKDVELRCDPISGHTALYWYRQSLGQGLEFLIYFQGNSAPDKSGLPSDRFSAERTGGSVSTLTIQRTQQEDSAVYLCASTGTSAGWEQYFGPGTRLTVT.

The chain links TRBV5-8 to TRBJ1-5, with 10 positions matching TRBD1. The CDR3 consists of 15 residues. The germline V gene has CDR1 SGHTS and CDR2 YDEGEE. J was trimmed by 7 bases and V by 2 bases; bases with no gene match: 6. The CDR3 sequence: CASSFSGQGHQPQHF. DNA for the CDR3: TGTGCCAGCAGCTTCTCGGGACAGGGGCACCAGCCCCAGCATTTT.

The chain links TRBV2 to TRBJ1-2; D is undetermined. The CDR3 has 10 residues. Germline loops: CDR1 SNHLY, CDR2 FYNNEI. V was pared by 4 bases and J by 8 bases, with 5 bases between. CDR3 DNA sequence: TGTGCCAGCAGTGGACAAGGCTACACCTTC. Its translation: CASSGQGYTF.